These 12 T cell receptor beta chains were all obtained from the same sample, sequenced in a study of T-cell memory formation after mild COVID-19. TCRdb itself ran the 5' RACE reads through MiXCR, one entry per CDR3 protein. The sample has about 150,000 distinct CDR3 sequences, about 5.5% seen once. Sequencing was done on a sample of PBMCs or a T cell subset sorted from them (not recorded which). The receptors derive from an adult woman who had mild COVID-19 (a few samples of this study predate the infection). Cell type and time point are not known.

This clonotype showed up just a few times. The chain uses TRBV12-3 or TRBV12-4 and TRBJ1-1; no clear D gene. This CDR3 is 12 amino acids long. Trimming pared 10 bases from V and 1 base from J, leaving 10 bases between. The chain's CDR3 is CATIKGNTEAFF. In nucleotides, the CDR3 is TGTGCCACCATAAAGGGGAACACTGAAGCTTTCTTT.

The J gene is TRBJ1-6, the V gene TRBV6-5, with 7 nucleotides matching TRBD1. CDR1 and CDR2 from the germline V gene are MNHEY and SVGAGI. This CDR3 has 18 residues. The junction had 10 bases not matched to a gene; V was cut back by 2 bases and J by 3 bases. As DNA, the CDR3 is TGTGCCAGCAGTTACGGGGGCGGGGGACAGAGCTATAATTCACCCCTCCACTTT. Protein product: CASSYGGGGQSYNSPLHF.

This clonotype was seen repeatedly, ten times or more. The rearrangement uses TRBV7-6 and TRBJ2-5; D unresolved. In germline, CDR1 is SGHVS, CDR2 FNYEAQ. The V gene lost 5 bases and the J gene lost 0 bases, with 4 bases spanning the gap. The CDR3 runs to 12 residues. This CDR3 is CASSPHQETQYF. CDR3 bases: TGTGCCAGCAGCCCCCACCAAGAGACCCAGTACTTC.

A few counts support this clonotype. The genes are TRBV7-2 and TRBJ1-1; the D is unclear. Germline values: CDR1 SGHTA, CDR2 FQGNSA. The CDR3 has 15 amino acids. V dropped 5 bases and J dropped 3 bases, with 16 bases sitting between them. The CDR3 DNA is TGTGCCAGCAGCCAACCCCGGAAGTCAGACACTGAAGCTTTCTTT. Its protein is CASSQPRKSDTEAFF.

V gene TRBV3-1 combines with J gene TRBJ2-7; 7 bases align to TRBD1. The ends lost 0 bases at V and 3 bases at J; junction bases unmatched: 8. The CDR3 is 16 residues long. Germline lookup yields CDR1 LGHDT and CDR2 YNNKEL (reference sequence). The CDR3 region is CASSQEGWDSLYEQYF. The CDR3 DNA sequence: TGTGCCAGCAGCCAAGAAGGGTGGGACAGCCTCTACGAGCAGTACTTC.

The genes are TRBV6-4 and TRBJ2-1; D call uncertain. The CDR3 contains 16 residues. Germline V gene sequence: CDR1 MRHNA, CDR2 SNTAGT. V dropped 6 bases and J dropped 6 bases, with 21 bases sitting between them. CDR3 in DNA: TGTGCCAGCAGCCCCCTGGGTCTCAAGTATGGCAATGAGCAGTTCTTC. Translated, it gives CASSPLGLKYGNEQFF.

This clonotype was picked up a small number of times. CDR3: CASSMTGYTEAFF. The DNA of the CDR3 is TGTGCCAGCAGTATGACAGGGTACACTGAAGCTTTCTTT. The chain employs TRBV12-3 or TRBV12-4 and TRBJ1-1; 7 nucleotides agree with TRBD1. V shed 5 bases, J shed 3 bases, and the junction held 3 bases outside the gene matches. The CDR3 spans 13 residues.

This clonotype was seen a few times. This chain links TRBV24-1 with TRBJ2-5, with TRBD1 matching over 7 bases. CDR1 is KGHDR and CDR2 is SFDVKD in the germline V gene. CDR3 length: 15 residues. J was trimmed by 2 bases and V by 2 bases; bases with no gene match: 4. In nucleotides, the CDR3 is TGTGCCACCAGTGATTCGGGACAGTTGCAAGAGACCCAGTACTTC. This gives the protein CATSDSGQLQETQYF.

This clonotype was counted ten times or more. The chain uses TRBV12-3 or TRBV12-4 and TRBJ2-1; 8 positions agree with TRBD2. V was pared by 0 bases and J by 2 bases, with 3 bases of the junction left unmatched. The CDR3 covers 16 residues. CDR3 in amino acids: CASSLALAGAYNEQFF. CDR3 nucleotides: TGTGCCAGCAGTTTAGCCCTAGCGGGCGCCTACAATGAGCAGTTCTTC.

The table lists this clonotype with many counts. The J gene is TRBJ2-3, the V gene TRBV12-3 or TRBV12-4; D possibly corresponds to TRBD1 (5 bases). Trimming cost V 5 bases and J 2 bases, with 14 bases left between them. The CDR3 is made up of 15 amino acids. Here the CDR3 DNA reads TGTGCCAGCAGTCCTCAGGGTAGTAACACAGATACGCAGTATTTT. Amino acids: CASSPQGSNTDTQYF.

This clonotype came up many times. In nucleotides, the CDR3 is TGTGCCAGCAGTTTACGAGGGACAACCGGGGAGCTGTTTTTT. Translated, it gives CASSLRGTTGELFF. The chain links TRBV28 to TRBJ2-2; a possible D gene is TRBD1 (6 bases). From germline, CDR1 is MDHEN and CDR2 SYDVKM. The CDR3 loop spans 14 amino acids. Between the trimmed V and J ends, which lost 2 bases and 5 bases, there was a span of 9 bases.

This clonotype was counted a few times. Here the CDR3 reads CASSETGATNYGYTF. In DNA, the CDR3 is TGTGCCAGCAGTGAGACAGGGGCAACTAACTATGGCTACACCTTC. V and J are TRBV6-1 and TRBJ1-2, with TRBD1 identical over 8 bases. The junction had 3 bases not matched to a gene; V was cut back by 3 bases and J by 0 bases. The CDR3 runs 15 residues. Germline V gene data show CDR1 as MNHNS and CDR2 as SASEGT.